Each of the 27 T cell receptor beta chains below was sequenced from the same sample in a study of T cells in Graves' hyperthyroidism and ophthalmopathy. TCR beta CDR3 regions were amplified from RNA. The TCR CDR3 was amplified in a first-round RT-PCR using the HTBI primer set. TCRdb recomputed calls from the multiplex PCR reads with MiXCR, one row per CDR3 protein. The top ten hold roughly a sixth of the sample, which has around 690,000 distinct CDR3 sequences, 15% to 20% seen once. Sequencing input: blood. The receptors shown here come from a man aged 45-65 years with Graves' hyperthyroidism.

This clonotype was picked up many times. This chain links TRBV20-1 with TRBJ2-1; possibly TRBD2 for D (5 bases). Between the trimmed V and J ends, which lost 5 bases and 7 bases, there was a span of 9 bases. The CDR3 spans 11 residues. The germline gives CDR1 DFQATT, CDR2 SNEGSKA (reference sequence). CDR3 DNA sequence: TGCAGTGCTTTTAGCGTTAATGAGCAGTTCTTC. Translation: CSAFSVNEQFF.

The chain is built from TRBV4-3 and TRBJ1-1, with D tentatively TRBD1 (5 bases). With 3 bases removed from V and 11 bases from J, the gap between germline ends came to 16 bases. The CDR3 spans 13 residues. CDR1 and CDR2 (germline): LGHNA, YSLEER. The CDR3 region is CASSQGLGTLAFF. The CDR3 DNA follows: TGCGCCAGCAGCCAGGGGTTGGGGACTCTGGCTTTCTTT.

This clonotype was counted a few times. V and J are TRBV20-1 and TRBJ1-1, with D unclear. Germline CDR1 and CDR2: DFQATT and SNEGSKA (reference sequence). This CDR3 comprises 13 residues. V lost 0 bases and J 6 bases, leaving 11 bases between the germline ends. The DNA of the CDR3 is TGCAGTGCTAGAGATCTCATTTTACCTGAAGCTTTCTTT. This translates into CSARDLILPEAFF.

At least ten counts were recorded for this clonotype. This chain joins TRBV28 and TRBJ1-5, with 8 bases lining up with TRBD1. This CDR3 has 15 amino acids. The trim removed 3 bases at V and 3 bases at J, leaving 4 bases unmatched. Germline V lookup: CDR1 MDHEN, CDR2 SYDVKM. The CDR3 DNA reads as TGTGCCAGCAGTTTGGACAGGGTCCTCAATCAGCCCCAGCATTTT. As protein: CASSLDRVLNQPQHF.

The chain uses TRBV20-1 and TRBJ2-6; TRBD1 matches 7 bases. Trimming took 6 bases from V and 0 from J; bases not matched to a gene: 8. CDR1 and CDR2 from the germline V gene are DFQATT and SNEGSKA (reference sequence). The length of the CDR3 is 16 residues. CDR3 residues: CSANTGVSSGANVLTF. Written as DNA, the CDR3 is TGCAGTGCCAACACAGGGGTGAGCTCTGGGGCCAACGTCCTGACTTTC.

This chain links TRBV18 with TRBJ2-3; weak D call: TRBD2 (6 bases). The CDR3 spans 15 residues. Trimming stripped 1 base from V and 2 bases from J, with 10 bases between. Germline lookup yields CDR1 KGHSH and CDR2 LQKENI. The CDR3 protein is CASSPRAGSTDTQYF. The CDR3, as DNA: TGTGCCAGCTCACCACGGGCGGGGTCCACAGATACGCAGTATTTT.

There are a few counts of this clonotype. J is TRBJ1-1 and V is TRBV20-1; maybe TRBD1 (5 bases). The CDR3 is 11 amino acids. Germline V gene sequence: CDR1 DFQATT, CDR2 SNEGSKA (reference sequence). CDR3 sequence reads: CSGTANTEAFF. In nucleotides, the CDR3 is TGCAGCGGGACCGCAAACACTGAAGCTTTCTTT.

The rearrangement joins TRBV5-1 to TRBJ2-5; possible D gene TRBD1, 5 bases. V was shortened by 4 bases and J by 3 bases, with 13 bases between the two germline ends. From germline, CDR1 is SGHRS and CDR2 YFSETQ. The CDR3 length is 14 residues. CDR3: CASSKGLPEETQYF. CDR3 sequence (DNA): TGCGCCAGCAGCAAGGGGTTACCAGAAGAGACCCAGTACTTC.

In the case of this clonotype: Given a much more abundant clone one base away, this may be a read error. The J gene is TRBJ1-2, the V gene TRBV28, with TRBD1 as a possible D gene (5 bases). This CDR3 has 13 residues. The germline V gene encodes CDR1 MDHEN and CDR2 SYDVKM. The CDR3 nucleotides read TGTGCCAGCATCCCGGGGGGGAACTATGACTACACCTTC. This sequence encodes CASIPGGNYDYTF.

This clonotype was found a few times. This rearrangement joins TRBV20-1 to TRBJ2-7; D tentatively reads TRBD1 or TRBD2 (5 bases each). V shed 2 bases and J shed 4 bases, with 12 bases lying between them. The CDR3 covers 13 residues. The germline V gene has CDR1 DFQATT and CDR2 SNEGSKA (reference sequence). The CDR3 DNA reads as TGCAGTGCTAGATGGGGGAATGGGTACGAGCAGTACTTC. Translated: CSARWGNGYEQYF.

This clonotype was found many times. This chain joins TRBV10-3 and TRBJ2-7, with D possibly TRBD1 on 6 matching bases. The CDR3 spans 14 residues. Trimming took off 5 bases at V and 1 base at J, with 12 bases between the two ends. The V gene's germline CDR1 is ENHRY and CDR2 SYGVKD. The CDR3 spells CAISSETGSYEQYF. The DNA of the CDR3 is TGTGCCATCAGTTCTGAGACAGGTTCCTACGAGCAGTACTTC.

This clonotype has ten or more counts. The chain combines TRBV20-1 with TRBJ2-7, with D uncertain. The ends were cut back, 6 bases at V and 6 bases at J, with 12 bases in the middle. Germline V gene sequence: CDR1 DFQATT, CDR2 SNEGSKA (reference sequence). This CDR3 contains 11 residues. The CDR3 region has the DNA TGCAGTGCGGACCCGCGTCCCGAGCAGTACTTC. It encodes CSADPRPEQYF.

The rearrangement joins TRBV29-1 to TRBJ2-6; D remains unclear. V gave up 1 base and J gave up 1 base, with 5 bases separating them. The germline gives CDR1 SQVTM, CDR2 ANQGSEA. The CDR3 consists of 14 residues. The CDR3 sequence: CSVEGESGANVLTF. In DNA form, the CDR3 reads TGCAGCGTTGAAGGGGAATCTGGGGCCAACGTCCTGACTTTC.

The table lists this clonotype with a few counts. The rearrangement links TRBV12-3 or TRBV12-4 to TRBJ2-6; D is perhaps TRBD1 (6 bases). This CDR3 spans 19 amino acids. V dropped 6 bases and J dropped 4 bases, with 25 bases sitting between them. The CDR3 sequence: CASRSGTPLARSGANVLTF. The CDR3 DNA reads as TGTGCCAGCAGATCCGGGACACCCCTCGCTCGGTCCGGGGCCAACGTCCTGACTTTC.

The chain joins TRBV7-9 to TRBJ2-1; 7 bases match TRBD1. Trimming cost V 3 bases and J 2 bases; bases outside gene matches: 4. Germline CDR1 and CDR2: SEHNR and FQNEAQ (reference sequence). The CDR3 spans 15 residues. CDR3 DNA sequence: TGTGCCAGCAGCTTCGGGACAGTCGCCTACAATGAGCAGTTCTTC. Protein: CASSFGTVAYNEQFF.

The chain links TRBV29-1 to TRBJ2-3, with 7 bases that match TRBD2. In germline, CDR1 is SQVTM, CDR2 ANQGSEA. This CDR3 comprises 13 residues. The trim removed 4 bases at V and 4 bases at J, leaving 5 bases unmatched. CDR3 in amino acids: CSVGGRASDTQYF. The CDR3 nucleotides are TGCAGCGTTGGAGGGAGGGCCTCAGATACGCAGTATTTT.

The chain is built from TRBV11-3 and TRBJ2-2; tentatively, D is TRBD1 (5 bases). The V gene's germline CDR1 is SGHNT and CDR2 YENEEA. Trimming cost V 0 bases and J 6 bases, with 11 bases left between them. The CDR3 spans 15 residues. The CDR3: CASSLDQGYAGELFF. DNA of the CDR3: TGTGCCAGCAGCTTAGATCAGGGATACGCCGGGGAGCTGTTTTTT.

This clonotype was found many times. V gene TRBV29-1 combines with J gene TRBJ2-1; 14 nucleotides line up with TRBD2. This CDR3 has 17 amino acids. Germline lookup yields CDR1 SQVTM and CDR2 ANQGSEA. V gave up 1 base and J gave up 4 bases; unmatched junction bases: 6. The CDR3 region is CSVEAGLAGVWYNEQFF. The CDR3 DNA reads as TGCAGCGTTGAAGCGGGACTAGCGGGAGTGTGGTACAATGAGCAGTTCTTC.

This clonotype was recorded at least ten times. The gene calls are TRBV28 and TRBJ2-5; D is unresolved. The V gene lost 7 bases and the J gene lost 5 bases, with 20 bases spanning the gap. The CDR3 is 15 amino acids. Germline CDR1 is MDHEN and CDR2 is SYDVKM. CDR3 region: CASTEYQVQRETQYF. CDR3 DNA sequence: TGTGCCAGCACTGAATACCAGGTTCAAAGGGAGACCCAGTACTTC.

This clonotype was observed at least ten times. The chain has TRBV5-6 and TRBJ2-1, with D uncertain. The germline V gene has CDR1 SGHDT and CDR2 YYEEEE. Trimming removed 2 bases from V and 10 bases from J, with 7 bases in between. The CDR3 extends over 11 amino acids. This CDR3 is CASSLSLEQFF. For the CDR3, the DNA is TGTGCCAGCAGCTTAAGTTTAGAGCAGTTCTTC. Full variable domain (remainder filled in from reference TRBV5-6 and TRBJ2-1): DAGVTQSPTHLIKTRGQQVTLRCSPKSGHDTVSWYQQALGQGPQFIFQYYEEEERQRGNFPDRFSGHQFPNYSSELNVNALLLGDSALYLCASSLSLEQFFGPGTRLTVL.

Ten or more counts support this clonotype. This chain joins TRBV11-2 and TRBJ2-1; 9 nucleotides agree with TRBD2. The CDR3 is made up of 16 amino acids. The J segment lost 8 bases and the V segment lost 4 bases, leaving 12 bases of the junction unmatched. From germline, CDR1 is SGHAT and CDR2 FQNNGV. CDR3 DNA: TGTGCCAGCAGCTCGCCGGGTAGCGGGGGCGTGGATGAGCAGTTCTTC. This sequence encodes CASSSPGSGGVDEQFF.

The chain has TRBV7-3 and TRBJ2-6; D not resolved. In germline, CDR1 is SGHTA, CDR2 FQGTGA. This CDR3 has 14 residues. Trimming removed 8 bases at V and 0 bases at J, with 8 bases between. The CDR3 DNA reads TGTGCCAGCTCAGCCGCCTCTGGGGCCAACGTCCTGACTTTC. Translated: CASSAASGANVLTF.

The J gene is TRBJ1-1, the V gene TRBV6-5, with TRBD1 matching 8 bases. This CDR3 region has 16 residues. V was clipped by 0 bases and J by 5 bases; unmatched bases: 8. The germline V gene encodes CDR1 MNHEY and CDR2 SVGAGI. CDR3 sequence reads: CASSYSVGRGRTEAFF. DNA of the CDR3: TGTGCCAGCAGTTACTCGGTGGGCAGGGGGCGAACTGAAGCTTTCTTT.

This clonotype was recorded many times. The chain has TRBV12-3 or TRBV12-4 and TRBJ2-3, with 7 nucleotides matching TRBD2. The J segment lost 4 bases and the V segment lost 3 bases, leaving 7 bases of the junction unmatched. The CDR3 totals 15 residues. In DNA form, the CDR3 reads TGTGCCAGCAGTTTCAGGCTAGCGGTTTCAGATACGCAGTATTTT. Translating gives CASSFRLAVSDTQYF.

The genes are TRBV27 and TRBJ2-1; possibly TRBD1 for D (5 bases). Trimming removed 2 bases at V and 1 base at J, with 12 bases between. CDR3 length: 16 residues. Germline V gene data show CDR1 as MNHEY and CDR2 as SMNVEV (reference sequence). Here the CDR3 reads CASSLLGRVSYNEQFF. The CDR3 bases are TGTGCCAGCAGTTTACTCGGCAGGGTGTCCTACAATGAGCAGTTCTTC.

There are a few counts of this clonotype. This rearrangement joins TRBV6-5 to TRBJ1-1; TRBD1 might be the D (5 bases). The CDR3 covers 16 residues. CDR1 is MNHEY and CDR2 is SVGAGI in the germline V gene. V lost 2 bases, J lost 6 bases, and 19 bases lay in between. The CDR3 DNA reads as TGTGCCAGCAGTTACGGGGCCGGGTCCATTGTGGCTGAAGCTTTCTTT. This codes for CASSYGAGSIVAEAFF.

This rearrangement joins TRBV6-2 or TRBV6-3 to TRBJ2-4; D perhaps matches TRBD1 (7 bases). The CDR3 is 13 amino acids. Looked up from germline, CDR1 is MNHEY and CDR2 is SVGEGT. V was shortened by 7 bases and J by 5 bases, with 12 bases between the two germline ends. In DNA, the CDR3 is TGTGCCAGCAATGGCAGGGGGGAAAACATTCAGTACTTC. This encodes CASNGRGENIQYF.